These 22 T cell receptor beta chains share one sample of origin, sequenced in a study of blood T cell repertoires in COVID-19 (dated by TCRdb to about 2020). Libraries were constructed by the immunoSEQ multiplex PCR assay. TCRdb obtained this table from immuneACCESS and retained in-frame rearrangements with V and J assigned. These tables miss some clones; where compared with another copy, unresolved V genes account for less than half of the shortfall, and the remainder is unexplained. The sample contains under 350,000 clones, more than 85% of them found a single time. 1% to 1.5% of the sample goes to the ten largest clones. The material sequenced was peripheral blood. These TCRs come from a man in his 70s with acute or convalescent COVID-19.

The chain carries TRBV10-3 and TRBJ2-3; 8 bases align to TRBD2. V gave up 5 bases and J gave up 4 bases; unmatched junction bases: 8. This CDR3 is built from 15 residues. The germline V gene has CDR1 ENHRY and CDR2 SYGVKD. The CDR3 protein is CAISPGLGSPDTQYF. The DNA of the CDR3 is TGTGCCATCAGTCCGGGACTAGGCAGCCCAGATACGCAGTATTTT.

The CDR3 here is CSQGLAGANSPYEQYF. For the CDR3, the DNA is TGCAGCCAGGGACTAGCGGGAGCTAATTCCCCCTACGAGCAGTACTTC. The genes are TRBV29-1 and TRBJ2-7; 14 bases are a match to TRBD2. CDR1 and CDR2 from the germline V gene are SQVTM and ANQGSEA. The CDR3 is made up of 16 amino acids. V lost 8 bases to trimming and J lost 2 bases; unmatched junction nucleotides: 11.

The chain couples TRBV4-3 to TRBJ2-5; 14 bases match TRBD2. CDR3 length equals 16 residues. V trimming: 1 base; J trimming: 5 bases; junction bases outside the gene matches: 3. Germline CDR1 is LGHNA and CDR2 is YSLEER. The CDR3 DNA reads as TGCGCCAGCAGCCAAGGGACTAGCGGGAGGTGGGAGACCCAGTACTTC. The encoded protein is CASSQGTSGRWETQYF.

This chain links TRBV7-3 with TRBJ2-5; 12 bases map to TRBD1. Germline CDR1 and CDR2: SGHTA and FQGTGA. V trimming: 2 bases; J trimming: 4 bases; junction bases outside the gene matches: 5. There are 16 residues in the CDR3. DNA for the CDR3: TGTGCCAGCAGCTTAGACGGGACAGGGGGCGTAGAGACCCAGTACTTC. Its translation is CASSLDGTGGVETQYF.

The V gene is TRBV10-3, the J gene TRBJ2-1, with 7 bases that match TRBD1. This CDR3 has 13 amino acids. Germline lookup yields CDR1 ENHRY and CDR2 SYGVKD. V shed 7 bases, J shed 8 bases, and the junction held 8 bases outside the gene matches. This CDR3 is CAINRQGRDEQFF. Written as DNA, the CDR3 is TGTGCCATCAACAGACAGGGTAGGGATGAGCAGTTCTTC.

The chain is built from TRBV4-2 and TRBJ2-5; no definite D call. Per the germline V gene, CDR1 is LGHNA and CDR2 is YNFKEQ. CDR3 length: 13 residues. Trimming took off 1 base at V and 4 bases at J, with 7 bases between the two ends. The CDR3 reads CASSQARGETQYF. The CDR3, as DNA: TGTGCCAGCAGCCAAGCCCGAGGAGAGACCCAGTACTTC.

The chain has TRBV19 and TRBJ2-5, with 9 bases that match TRBD1. CDR3 length: 13 amino acids. V lost 4 bases, J lost 4 bases, and 1 base stayed unmatched. CDR1 and CDR2 (germline): LNHDA, SQIVND (reference sequence). CDR3 amino acids: CASSRDRAETQYF. CDR3 coding DNA: TGTGCCAGTAGTAGGGACAGGGCAGAGACCCAGTACTTC. Together with reference TRBV19 and TRBJ2-5, the CDR3 gives the full variable domain: DGGITQSPKYLFRKEGQNVTLSCEQNLNHDAMYWYRQDPGQGLRLIYYSQIVNDFQKGDIAEGYSVSREKKESFPLTVTSAQKNPTAFYLCASSRDRAETQYFGPGTRLLVL.

The V gene is TRBV2, the J gene TRBJ1-2; D uncertain. Germline V gene lookup returns CDR1 SNHLY and CDR2 FYNNEI. Trimming pared 0 bases from V and 4 bases from J, leaving 12 bases between. The CDR3 contains 15 residues. The CDR3 here is CASSEALEVVYGYTF. CDR3 sequence (DNA): TGTGCCAGCAGTGAAGCGTTAGAAGTTGTCTATGGCTACACCTTC.

The chain carries TRBV5-1 and TRBJ1-1, with 9 bases that match TRBD1. V was pared by 5 bases and J by 3 bases, with 5 bases of the junction left unmatched. The CDR3 is 14 residues long. CDR1 and CDR2 from the germline V gene are SGHRS and YFSETQ. The CDR3 DNA sequence: TGCGCCAGCAGGACACAGGGGGCGGACACTGAAGCTTTCTTT. Residues: CASRTQGADTEAFF.

The V gene is TRBV4-1, the J gene TRBJ2-1; 11 bases map to TRBD2. The V and J ends lost 1 base and 10 bases, in that order; junction bases with no gene match: 6. This CDR3 region has 15 residues. Germline-derived CDR1 and CDR2 are MGHRA and YSYEKL. The CDR3 DNA is TGCGCCAGCAGCCAAGCCCTAGCGGGAGGTCTCGAGCAGTTCTTC. Translating it yields CASSQALAGGLEQFF.

The rearrangement uses TRBV19 and TRBJ2-1; 7 nucleotides align to TRBD2. V gave up 9 bases and J gave up 2 bases; unmatched junction bases: 7. The CDR3 runs to 14 residues. Germline CDR1 and CDR2: LNHDA and SQIVND (reference sequence). The CDR3 bases are TGTGCCAGCTCGTGGGGGGGAACCTACAATGAGCAGTTCTTC. Amino acids: CASSWGGTYNEQFF.

Concerning this clone: Additional DNA sequences in this sample encode the identical CDR3. V is TRBV29-1 and J is TRBJ2-1; D is possibly TRBD1 (5 bases). There are 14 residues in the CDR3. CDR1 and CDR2 (germline): SQVTM, ANQGSEA. With 3 bases removed from V and 0 bases from J, the gap between germline ends came to 9 bases. This CDR3 reads CSVEARGSYNEQFF. DNA of the CDR3: TGCAGCGTTGAGGCTAGGGGCTCCTACAATGAGCAGTTCTTC.

There are many counts of this clone. The rearrangement uses TRBV18 and TRBJ2-7; the D is unclear. Germline CDR1 is KGHSH and CDR2 is LQKENI. V dropped 0 bases and J dropped 0 bases, with 9 bases sitting between them. CDR3 length equals 15 residues. In DNA form, the CDR3 reads TGTGCCAGCTCACCACCCTGGCCGGGCTCCTACGAGCAGTACTTC. This codes for CASSPPWPGSYEQYF.

V gene TRBV6-5 combines with J gene TRBJ1-4, with TRBD1 identical over 9 bases. The V and J ends lost 2 bases and 5 bases, in that order; junction bases with no gene match: 6. The CDR3 consists of 16 residues. CDR1 is MNHEY, CDR2 SVGAGI, per germline. The CDR3 protein is CASSYGRGQGNEKLFF. In DNA form, the CDR3 reads TGTGCCAGCAGTTACGGACGGGGACAGGGAAATGAAAAACTGTTTTTT.

The chain has TRBV11-1 and TRBJ2-7, with D possibly TRBD1 on 5 matching bases. Looked up from germline, CDR1 is SGHAT and CDR2 is FQDESV (reference sequence). V lost 10 bases to trimming and J lost 4 bases, with 8 bases between them. The CDR3 runs to 10 residues. The CDR3 coding sequence is TGTGCCACACAGGATTACGAGCAGTACTTC. Protein product: CATQDYEQYF.

This clone was counted a single time. J is TRBJ1-4 and V is TRBV3-1 (or the pseudogene TRBV3-2); 7 bases align to TRBD1. Losses at the gene ends were 1 base for V and 4 bases for J; bases not matched to a gene: 6. Germline lookup yields CDR1 LGHDT and CDR2 YNNKEL (reference sequence). CDR3 length: 16 amino acids. CDR3 residues: CASSQGQGGLNEKLFF. The CDR3 DNA is TGTGCCAGCAGCCAAGGGCAGGGGGGACTTAATGAAAAACTGTTTTTT.

The chain links TRBV4-3 to TRBJ2-3, with TRBD2 matching over 10 bases. The germline gives CDR1 LGHNA, CDR2 YSLEER. V lost 4 bases to trimming and J lost 2 bases; unmatched junction nucleotides: 15. CDR3 length equals 19 residues. CDR3 DNA sequence: TGCGCCAGCAGCCGTGAAGGGAGGGGCAGCGGGGGGGCCACAGATACGCAGTATTTT. This sequence encodes CASSREGRGSGGATDTQYF.

The rearrangement uses TRBV7-2 and TRBJ2-3; 12 bases agree with TRBD2. CDR1 and CDR2 (germline): SGHTA, FQGNSA. The CDR3 extends over 17 amino acids. V lost 4 bases, J lost 5 bases, and 10 bases stayed unmatched. CDR3: CASSSSSGRGRGDTQYF. The CDR3, as DNA: TGTGCCAGCAGCTCCTCTAGCGGGAGGGGCCGGGGAGATACGCAGTATTTT.

This clone occurred once. This rearrangement joins TRBV5-6 to TRBJ1-4; 7 bases align to TRBD1. CDR3 length equals 14 residues. V lost 3 bases and J lost 8; bases outside the gene matches: 7. Germline CDR1 reads SGHDT; CDR2 reads YYEEEE. CDR3 nucleotides: TGTGCCAGCAGCTACAGGGGAGTTAGGGAAAAACTGTTTTTT. This translates into CASSYRGVREKLFF.

The V call is TRBV7-2, the J call TRBJ2-5; 9 bases line up with TRBD1. The CDR3 runs 14 residues. Unmatched junction bases numbered 6, after V lost 5 bases and J lost 5 bases. Germline CDR1 SGHTA, CDR2 FQGNSA. The CDR3 region is CASSEDRGTETQYF. In nucleotides, the CDR3 is TGTGCCAGCAGCGAGGACAGGGGAACTGAGACCCAGTACTTC.

The rearrangement joins TRBV18 to TRBJ2-2; a possible D gene is TRBD2 (6 bases). This CDR3 spans 16 amino acids. CDR1 and CDR2 (germline): KGHSH, LQKENI. Trimming pared 3 bases from V and 2 bases from J, leaving 13 bases between. In nucleotides, the CDR3 is TGTGCCAGCTCACCGGGGGGTCTGGGTAACACCGGGGAGCTGTTTTTT. It yields the protein CASSPGGLGNTGELFF.

The rearrangement links TRBV11-2 to TRBJ2-1, with 10 bases that match TRBD2. CDR1 and CDR2 from the germline V gene are SGHAT and FQNNGV. This CDR3 spans 15 amino acids. V was clipped by 5 bases and J by 6 bases; unmatched bases: 7. The CDR3 loop is CASSQLAGVPNEQFF. DNA of the CDR3: TGTGCCAGCAGCCAGCTAGCGGGAGTCCCCAATGAGCAGTTCTTC. The full variable domain, its missing parts supplied by reference TRBV11-2 and TRBJ2-1, is EAGVAQSPRYKIIEKRQSVAFWCNPISGHATLYWYQQILGQGPKLLIQFQNNGVVDDSQLPKDRFSAERLKGVDSTLKIQPAKLEDSAVYLCASSQLAGVPNEQFFGPGTRLTVL.